The present T cell receptor (beta chain) was sequenced within a study of regulatory dendritic cells for organ transplantation. Sequenced by immunoSEQ multiplex PCR; TCRdb stores in-frame clones only, minus some. The sample lists fewer than 40,000 clones, around nine tenths occurring once. Study-level results: Memory T cells were less diverse than naive, with memory CD8+ most oligoclonal.

The CDR3 runs to 16 residues. V shed 3 bases and J shed 4 bases, with 19 bases lying between them. Turning to this clone: Its matching antigen is unknown.

The sequence was obtained from a human donor in good health. Sequencing was performed on naive CD8+ T cells from blood. Subset denoted: CD45RA+ naive T cells. This chain uses TRBV5-3 with TRBJ1-1, with D maybe TRBD1 (5 bases). TRBV5-3 is sorted into the ORF group, with uncertain function. The CDR3 coding sequence is TGTGCCAGAAGCTACCGGGACTCACGTCGCGGCACTGAAGCTTTCTTT. Amino acids: CARSYRDSRRGTEAFF.